The clone carrying this T cell receptor beta chain was recorded at least ten times. No antigen is known for it. The trim removed 4 bases at V and 3 bases at J, leaving 7 bases unmatched. Germline V gene data show CDR1 as SGHAT and CDR2 as FQNNGV. The CDR3 contains 16 residues. For Graves' hyperthyroidism to be stable, ophthalmopathy could not progress within 18 months. Lactation, pregnancy, other autoimmune disease or uncontrolled infection excluded patients. The data stem from a study of T cells in Graves' hyperthyroidism and ophthalmopathy. General study results and limits: The model's output predicted ophthalmopathy at a median of roughly 6.9 months prior to onset. Blood also carried most thyroid clonotypes expanded above 0.001.

Using RNA transcripts as the source, TCR beta CDR3 regions were amplified. When the TCR CDR3 underwent first-round RT-PCR, the HTBI primer set was used. TCRdb reprocessed the multiplex PCR reads via MiXCR and lists one record per CDR3 protein. Of 300,000 or so distinct CDR3 sequences detected, about 21% appear once; the ten largest clones hold around 48%. The sequence was collected from a woman aged 45 to 65 with Graves' hyperthyroidism. The V gene is TRBV11-2, the J gene TRBJ2-7, with TRBD2 matching over 12 bases. What was sequenced was blood. The CDR3 protein is CASSSGLAGLLYEQYF. CDR3 nucleotides: TGTGCCAGCAGCTCGGGACTAGCGGGTCTCCTCTACGAGCAGTACTTC. The full variable domain, its missing parts supplied by reference TRBV11-2 and TRBJ2-7, is EAGVAQSPRYKIIEKRQSVAFWCNPISGHATLYWYQQILGQGPKLLIQFQNNGVVDDSQLPKDRFSAERLKGVDSTLKIQPAKLEDSAVYLCASSSGLAGLLYEQYFGPGTRLTVT.